Following are 2 T cell receptor beta chains from one sample sequenced in a study of Graves' ophthalmopathy and Graves' hyperthyroidism. Researchers took RNA transcripts and amplified TCR beta CDR3 regions from them. First-round RT-PCR employed HTBI primers, with a second-round multiplex PCR after it. TCRdb independently ran MiXCR on the multiplex PCR reads; one entry per CDR3 protein. The repertoire holds approximately 700,000 distinct CDR3 sequences, roughly 40% seen once, with about 40% in the top ten. The sample comprised peripheral blood. The receptor set was obtained from an adult man with Graves' ophthalmopathy.

Many counts were recorded for this clonotype. The chain links TRBV6-5 to TRBJ1-2; D is unclear. The CDR3 spans 13 residues. V was cut by 3 bases and J by 5 bases, with 10 bases left in between. Germline V gene lookup returns CDR1 MNHEY and CDR2 SVGAGI. The chain's CDR3 is CASSYGPLYGYTF. CDR3 DNA sequence: TGTGCCAGCAGTTATGGGCCGCTGTATGGCTACACCTTC.

V gene TRBV7-4 combines with J gene TRBJ1-3; D is possibly TRBD1 (6 bases). Trimming shortened V by 4 bases and J by 3 bases, and 19 bases separated the two germline ends. Germline CDR1 and CDR2: SGHVT and SQSDAQ. This CDR3 comprises 17 residues. For the CDR3, the DNA is TGTGCCAGCAGCTACCCAGGGTACAGGGATAGTGGAAACACCATATATTTT. This codes for CASSYPGYRDSGNTIYF.